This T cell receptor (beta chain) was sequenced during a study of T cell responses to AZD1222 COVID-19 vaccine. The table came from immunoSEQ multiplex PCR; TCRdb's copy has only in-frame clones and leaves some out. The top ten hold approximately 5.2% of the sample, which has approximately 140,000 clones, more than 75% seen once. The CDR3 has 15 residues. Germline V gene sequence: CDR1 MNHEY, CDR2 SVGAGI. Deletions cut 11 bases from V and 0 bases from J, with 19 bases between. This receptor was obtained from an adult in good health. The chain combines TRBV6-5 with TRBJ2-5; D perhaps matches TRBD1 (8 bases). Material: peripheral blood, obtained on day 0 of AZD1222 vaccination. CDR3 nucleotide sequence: TGTGCCTCCGGGAGGTGGACAGGGTACCAAGAGACCCAGTACTTC. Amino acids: CASGRWTGYQETQYF.